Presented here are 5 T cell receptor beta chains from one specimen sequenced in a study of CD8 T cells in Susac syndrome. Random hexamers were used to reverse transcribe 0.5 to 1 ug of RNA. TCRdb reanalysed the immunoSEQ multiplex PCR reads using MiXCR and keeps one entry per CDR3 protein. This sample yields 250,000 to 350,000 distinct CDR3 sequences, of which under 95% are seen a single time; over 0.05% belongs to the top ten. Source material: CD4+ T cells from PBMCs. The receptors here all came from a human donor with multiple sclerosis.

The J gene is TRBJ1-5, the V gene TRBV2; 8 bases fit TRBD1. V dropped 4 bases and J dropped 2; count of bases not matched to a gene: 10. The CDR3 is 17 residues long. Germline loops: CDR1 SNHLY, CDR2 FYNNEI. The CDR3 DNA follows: TGTGCCAGCAGTGGGACAGGGAAGGGGATTGGCAATCAGCCCCAGCATTTT. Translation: CASSGTGKGIGNQPQHF.

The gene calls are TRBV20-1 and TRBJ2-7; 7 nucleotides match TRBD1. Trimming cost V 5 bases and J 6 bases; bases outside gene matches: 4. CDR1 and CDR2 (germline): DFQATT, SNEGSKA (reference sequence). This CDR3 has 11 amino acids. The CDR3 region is CSALTGFEQYF. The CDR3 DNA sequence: TGCAGTGCTTTGACAGGGTTCGAGCAGTACTTC.

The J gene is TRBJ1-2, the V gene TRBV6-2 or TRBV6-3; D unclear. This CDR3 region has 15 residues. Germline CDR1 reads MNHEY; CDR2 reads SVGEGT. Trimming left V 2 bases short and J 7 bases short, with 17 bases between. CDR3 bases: TGTGCCAGCAGTTACCGGGCTGCAACACTATTTGGCTACACCTTC. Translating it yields CASSYRAATLFGYTF.

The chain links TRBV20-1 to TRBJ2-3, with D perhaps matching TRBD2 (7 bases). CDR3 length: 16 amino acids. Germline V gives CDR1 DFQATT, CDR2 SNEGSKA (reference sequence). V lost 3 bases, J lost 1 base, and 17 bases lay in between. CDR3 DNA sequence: TGCAGTGCTAGGGCAAGGGGGGGGGCCCGCACAGATACGCAGTATTTT. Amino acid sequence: CSARARGGARTDTQYF.

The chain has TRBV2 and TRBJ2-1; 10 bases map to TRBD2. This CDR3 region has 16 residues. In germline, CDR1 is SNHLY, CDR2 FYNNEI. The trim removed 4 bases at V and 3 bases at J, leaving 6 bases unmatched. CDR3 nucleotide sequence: TGTGCCAGCAGTGCCCTAGCGGGAGATTTCTACAATGAGCAGTTCTTC. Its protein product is CASSALAGDFYNEQFF.